The 32 T cell receptor beta chains reported below all come from one sample, sequenced in a study of identical twins' blood T cells. TCRdb independently ran MiXCR on the 5' RACE reads; one entry per CDR3 protein. The sample contains roughly 340,000 distinct CDR3 sequences, 25% to 35% of which appear only once. The sample was PBMCs. These receptors all come from a woman aged 18-55 years in good health.

This chain joins TRBV19 and TRBJ2-1; 8 bases fit TRBD2. This CDR3 comprises 15 residues. CDR1 and CDR2 (germline): LNHDA, SQIVND (reference sequence). The V gene end was trimmed by 2 bases and the J gene end by 3 bases; junction bases not matched to a gene: 3. CDR3 loop: CASSIQSGSYNEQFF. The CDR3 DNA reads as TGTGCCAGTAGTATACAAAGCGGGAGCTACAATGAGCAGTTCTTC.

V usage is TRBV12-3 or TRBV12-4 and J usage is TRBJ1-1, with no clear D. CDR3 length equals 15 residues. V lost 3 bases to trimming and J lost 4 bases, with 15 bases between them. This CDR3 is CASSFINRVGTEAFF. DNA of the CDR3: TGTGCCAGCAGTTTTATCAACCGGGTGGGCACTGAAGCTTTCTTT.

This clonotype was detected a few times. The V call is TRBV13, the J call TRBJ2-7, with a possible D match to TRBD2 (6 bases). This CDR3 is built from 14 residues. Trimming stripped 5 bases from V and 5 bases from J, with 16 bases between. Germline V CDR1 and CDR2: PRHDT, FYEKMQ (reference sequence). The CDR3 coding sequence is TGTGCCAGCAGCCGTAGCGGACTAATGAACGAGCAGTACTTC. This gives the protein CASSRSGLMNEQYF. Based on the CDR3 plus reference TRBV13 and TRBJ2-7, the full variable domain is AAGVIQSPRHLIKEKRETATLKCYPIPRHDTVYWYQQGPGQDPQFLISFYEKMQSDKGSIPDRFSAQQFSDYHSELNMSSLELGDSALYFCASSRSGLMNEQYFGPGTRLTVT.

V usage is TRBV6-2 or TRBV6-3 and J usage is TRBJ2-7; D may be TRBD2 (5 bases). Germline-derived CDR1 and CDR2 are MNHEY and SVGEGT. The CDR3 sequence is 15 residues long. The V and J ends lost 7 bases and 4 bases respectively, with 20 bases between them. The CDR3: CASTIGRVRGYEQYF. CDR3 nucleotides: TGTGCCAGCACCATAGGGCGGGTCAGAGGTTACGAGCAGTACTTC.

This clonotype has at least ten counts. The rearrangement links TRBV11-2 to TRBJ1-2; D is uncertain. The germline V gene has CDR1 SGHAT and CDR2 FQNNGV. This CDR3 is built from 11 residues. Trimming stripped 5 bases from V and 4 bases from J, with 5 bases between. The CDR3 DNA sequence: TGTGCCAGCAGCCGGGGCTATGGCTACACCTTC. It codes for CASSRGYGYTF.

This clonotype appeared many times. The J gene is TRBJ1-1, the V gene TRBV19, with D uncertain. This CDR3 comprises 11 residues. The V gene lost 5 bases and the J gene lost 4 bases, with 5 bases spanning the gap. Germline V gene lookup returns CDR1 LNHDA and CDR2 SQIVND (reference sequence). This CDR3 reads CASSGSTEAFF. As DNA, the CDR3 is TGTGCCAGTAGTGGCAGCACTGAAGCTTTCTTT.

This clonotype was seen many times. This chain connects TRBV6-2 or TRBV6-3 to TRBJ1-5; D might be TRBD1 (5 bases). This CDR3 comprises 16 residues. Germline V gene lookup returns CDR1 MNHEY and CDR2 SVGEGT. V lost 7 bases, J lost 3 bases, and 19 bases lay in between. CDR3 residues: CASTDRPAGNNQPQHF. CDR3 nucleotides: TGTGCCAGCACCGACCGGCCGGCAGGGAACAATCAGCCCCAGCATTTT.

This chain uses TRBV10-3 with TRBJ2-7, with D hard to call. This CDR3 comprises 12 residues. From germline, CDR1 is ENHRY and CDR2 SYGVKD. V was cut by 6 bases and J by 1 base, with 7 bases left in between. This chain's CDR3 is CAIRQSSYEQYF. The DNA of the CDR3 is TGTGCCATCAGACAGAGTTCCTACGAGCAGTACTTC.

Notes on this clonotype: A read error may be the cause here, since a much bigger clone is one base away. This sequence joins TRBV12-5 and TRBJ1-5; no definite D call. Germline assignment: CDR1 LGHNT and CDR2 FRNRAP. The CDR3 covers 13 residues. CDR3 in DNA: TGTGGTAGTGGTTTGGGTTGGAGTCAGCCCCAGCATTTT. Its protein product is CGSGLGWSQPQHF. Drawing the rest from reference TRBV12-5 and TRBJ1-5, the complete variable domain is DARVTQTPRHKVTEMGQEVTMRCQPILGHNTVFWYRQTMMQGLELLAYFRNRAPLDDSGMPKDRFSAEMPDATLATLKIQPSEPRDSAVYFCGSGLGWSQPQHFGDGTRLSIL.

In its sample, this clonotype was seen many times. The gene calls are TRBV4-3 and TRBJ2-2; tentative D call: TRBD2 (6 bases). V shed 2 bases and J shed 6 bases, with 16 bases lying between them. The germline V gene has CDR1 LGHNA and CDR2 YSLEER. The CDR3 extends over 16 amino acids. The CDR3 nucleotides read TGCGCCAGCAGCCAAAATAGCGGAATCGGGTCCGGGGAGCTGTTTTTT. Translated: CASSQNSGIGSGELFF.

This clonotype has a count of ten or more. This chain connects TRBV28 to TRBJ1-5, with TRBD1 matching 10 bases. V dropped 2 bases and J dropped 2; count of bases not matched to a gene: 3. Germline V lookup: CDR1 MDHEN, CDR2 SYDVKM. The CDR3 has 16 amino acids. CDR3 nucleotide sequence: TGTGCCAGCAGTTTAAGGGACAGGGGTGGCAATCAGCCCCAGCATTTT. Protein sequence: CASSLRDRGGNQPQHF.

CDR3 sequence: CASSSGTSITYEQYF. The CDR3 region has the DNA TGTGCCAGCAGCTCCGGGACATCTATCACCTACGAGCAGTACTTC. The chain recombines TRBV7-2 with TRBJ2-7; D may be TRBD1 (6 bases). Trimming pared 4 bases from V and 2 bases from J, leaving 15 bases between. This CDR3 contains 15 residues. Germline lookup yields CDR1 SGHTA and CDR2 FQGNSA.

This clonotype was detected only once. The rearrangement uses TRBV12-3 or TRBV12-4 and TRBJ2-3, with D possibly matching TRBD1 (5 bases). Trimming removed 5 bases from V and 10 bases from J, with 10 bases in between. This CDR3 region has 11 residues. CDR3 sequence reads: CASSKTVPQYF. The CDR3 DNA follows: TGTGCCAGCAGTAAGACAGTTCCGCAGTATTTT.

In its sample, this clonotype was seen once. The junction does not match germline at one end; this may be a read error. The J gene is TRBJ1-2, the V gene TRBV19; weak D call: TRBD1 (5 bases). From germline, CDR1 is LNHDA and CDR2 SQIVND (reference sequence). The CDR3 has 14 residues. Written as DNA, the CDR3 is TGTGCCGGTAGTCTCAGAGGCACACAGGATGGCTACACCTTC. Its translation is CAGSLRGTQDGYTF.

As for this clonotype: Being one base from a much bigger clone, this may be a read error. The genes are TRBV19 and TRBJ1-5; maybe TRBD1 (5 bases). This CDR3 contains 17 residues. Between the trimmed V and J ends, which lost 5 bases and 4 bases, there was a span of 21 bases. Germline CDR1 and CDR2: LNHDA and SQIVND (reference sequence). The DNA of the CDR3 is TGTGCCAGTAGTTTCCGAACCGGGACGGGCCTTAATCAGCCCCAGCATTTT. This sequence encodes CASSFRTGTGLNQPQHF.

The chain couples TRBV18 to TRBJ2-7; TRBD2 might be the D (6 bases). The V end lost 8 bases, the J end lost 6 bases, and 23 bases lay between the germline ends. The CDR3 sequence is 15 residues long. CDR1 and CDR2 (germline): KGHSH, LQKENI. CDR3: CASPILKRASGEQYF. In DNA, the CDR3 is TGTGCCAGCCCCATCCTAAAGCGGGCCTCGGGCGAGCAGTACTTC.

This chain connects TRBV7-2 to TRBJ1-6; D perhaps matches TRBD1 (5 bases). Trimming left V 2 bases short and J 7 bases short, with 15 bases between. CDR1 is SGHTA and CDR2 is FQGNSA in the germline V gene. This CDR3 has 16 residues. CDR3 bases: TGTGCCAGCAGCTTATTCGGGCAGGGTTTGAATTCACCCCTCCACTTT. This gives the protein CASSLFGQGLNSPLHF. The whole variable domain, remainder taken from reference TRBV7-2 and TRBJ1-6, is GAGVSQSPSNKVTEKGKDVELRCDPISGHTALYWYRQSLGQGLEFLIYFQGNSAPDKSGLPSDRFSAERTGGSVSTLTIQRTQQEDSAVYLCASSLFGQGLNSPLHFGNGTRLTVT.

This chain joins TRBV4-1 and TRBJ2-5; possible D gene TRBD1, 6 bases. Germline-derived CDR1 and CDR2 are MGHRA and YSYEKL. V lost 6 bases and J 1 base, leaving 15 bases between the germline ends. This CDR3 contains 15 residues. CDR3 DNA sequence: TGCGCCAGCAGGTACTCAGGGGCCCTCCAAGAGACCCAGTACTTC. The encoded protein is CASRYSGALQETQYF.

This clonotype was counted only a few times. The chain carries TRBV14 and TRBJ1-2; 11 bases line up with TRBD1. This CDR3 contains 17 residues. From germline, CDR1 is SGHDN and CDR2 FVKESK. V was clipped by 3 bases and J by 0 bases; unmatched bases: 6. The CDR3 spells CASSHLGQGASNYGYTF. The CDR3 DNA reads as TGTGCCAGCAGCCATCTCGGACAGGGGGCGTCTAACTATGGCTACACCTTC.

This clonotype was counted ten times or more. The chain is built from TRBV14 and TRBJ2-1; 7 positions match TRBD2. Unmatched junction bases numbered 11, after V lost 3 bases and J lost 15 bases. CDR1 is SGHDN and CDR2 is FVKESK in the germline V gene. The CDR3 has 13 residues. CDR3 nucleotides: TGTGCCAGCAGCCACCCCTTAGCGGGCTGGTGGTTCTTC. This codes for CASSHPLAGWWFF.

This clonotype was recorded many times. This chain uses TRBV10-3 with TRBJ2-3, with 11 bases identical to TRBD2. V shed 3 bases, J shed 4 bases, and the junction held 6 bases outside the gene matches. This CDR3 has 16 residues. Germline V gives CDR1 ENHRY, CDR2 SYGVKD. CDR3 region: CAISDVLAGGSDTQYF. As DNA, the CDR3 is TGTGCCATCAGTGATGTGCTAGCGGGAGGCTCAGATACGCAGTATTTT.

A few counts support this clonotype. V and J are TRBV7-8 and TRBJ2-7, with D uncertain. V lost 5 bases and J lost 1, with 12 bases in between. Germline CDR1 and CDR2: SGHVS and FQNEAQ. CDR3 length: 14 amino acids. This CDR3 reads CASSPGLESYEQYF. The CDR3 bases are TGTGCCAGCAGCCCGGGTCTGGAGTCCTACGAGCAGTACTTC.

This chain joins TRBV7-2 and TRBJ1-2; D remains ambiguous. This CDR3 comprises 12 residues. V lost 5 bases and J 1 base, leaving 5 bases between the germline ends. Germline CDR1 reads SGHTA; CDR2 reads FQGNSA. CDR3 sequence: CASSRNNYGYTF. Written as DNA, the CDR3 is TGTGCCAGCAGCCGGAATAACTATGGCTACACCTTC.

V is TRBV5-5 and J is TRBJ1-6; tentative D call: TRBD1 (5 bases). V lost 0 bases, J lost 14 bases, and 15 bases lay in between. This CDR3 is 14 amino acids long. Germline assignment: CDR1 SGHKS and CDR2 YYEKEE (reference sequence). In nucleotides, the CDR3 is TGTGCCAGCAGCTTGGGGGTGGACATTCGAACCCTCCACTTT. This encodes CASSLGVDIRTLHF. The full variable domain, with the rest looked up from reference TRBV5-5 and TRBJ1-6, is DAGVTQSPTHLIKTRGQQVTLRCSPISGHKSVSWYQQVLGQGPQFIFQYYEKEERGRGNFPDRFSARQFPNYSSELNVNALLLGDSALYLCASSLGVDIRTLHFGNGTRLTVT.

This chain connects TRBV20-1 to TRBJ2-7, with a weak D call TRBD2 (7 bases). Trimming stripped 5 bases from V and 1 base from J, with 15 bases between. Germline CDR1 and CDR2: DFQATT and SNEGSKA (reference sequence). The CDR3 consists of 14 residues. The CDR3, as DNA: TGCAGTGCTCTTCGGCGGGGGCCTTCCTACGAGCAGTACTTC. This translates into CSALRRGPSYEQYF.

Of note for this clonotype: This clone may be a read error of a much larger clone one base away. The chain uses TRBV29-1 and TRBJ2-1; D is ambiguous. The ends were cut back, 8 bases at V and 6 bases at J, with 14 bases in the middle. Germline V gene sequence: CDR1 SQVTM, CDR2 ANQGSEA. The CDR3 consists of 12 residues. The CDR3 DNA reads as TGCAGCTCCAATGGATGGGGCAATGAGCAGTTCTTC. Its translation is CSSNGWGNEQFF.

This clonotype has more than one count but fewer than ten. The rearrangement joins TRBV25-1 to TRBJ2-6, with D hard to call. CDR1 MGHDK and CDR2 SYGVNS come from the germline V gene. The CDR3 sequence is 17 residues long. V lost 8 bases to trimming and J lost 1 base, with 18 bases between them. The CDR3 DNA is TGTGCCAGCCGACCCGGGTCTTTTTCATCTGGGGCCAACGTCCTGACTTTC. Its protein product is CASRPGSFSSGANVLTF.

This clonotype appeared a few times. The chain recombines TRBV25-1 with TRBJ1-1; D may be TRBD1 (6 bases). V was trimmed by 8 bases and J by 0 bases, leaving 13 bases between them. The CDR3 spans 14 residues. Looked up from germline, CDR1 is MGHDK and CDR2 is SYGVNS. The CDR3 bases are TGTGCCAGCTGCAGGGGTACCATGAACACTGAAGCTTTCTTT. The encoded protein is CASCRGTMNTEAFF.

The chain combines TRBV6-1 with TRBJ2-2; 7 positions agree with TRBD2. Germline CDR1 is MNHNS and CDR2 is SASEGT. V lost 1 base to trimming and J lost 1 base; unmatched junction nucleotides: 3. This CDR3 is built from 16 residues. The CDR3 DNA sequence: TGTGCCAGCAGTGAAGTTCGCGGGGGGAACACCGGGGAGCTGTTTTTT. This encodes CASSEVRGGNTGELFF.

This clonotype was seen a handful of times. The chain links TRBV11-2 to TRBJ2-7, with 7 bases that match TRBD1. The V segment lost 1 base and the J segment 4 bases; nucleotides outside the gene matches: 7. The CDR3 has 15 residues. Germline V gene lookup returns CDR1 SGHAT and CDR2 FQNNGV. The CDR3 coding sequence is TGTGCCAGCAGCTTAGGGCCGGGACAGCCTTACGAGCAGTACTTC. This sequence encodes CASSLGPGQPYEQYF.

This clonotype was detected only a few times. The chain combines TRBV20-1 with TRBJ2-2; TRBD1 matches 9 bases. Germline CDR1 and CDR2: DFQATT and SNEGSKA (reference sequence). CDR3 length equals 13 residues. The V segment lost 7 bases and the J segment 5 bases; nucleotides outside the gene matches: 5. This chain's CDR3 is CSVGGQGTGELFF. CDR3 in DNA: TGCAGTGTCGGTGGACAGGGGACCGGGGAGCTGTTTTTT.

V is TRBV20-1 and J is TRBJ2-7; 9 bases agree with TRBD2. The CDR3 runs 12 residues. J lost 5 bases, V lost 3 bases, and 2 bases had no gene match. Germline V lookup: CDR1 DFQATT, CDR2 SNEGSKA (reference sequence). The chain's CDR3 is CSARGLAHEQYF. The CDR3 nucleotides read TGCAGTGCTAGGGGACTAGCTCACGAGCAGTACTTC.